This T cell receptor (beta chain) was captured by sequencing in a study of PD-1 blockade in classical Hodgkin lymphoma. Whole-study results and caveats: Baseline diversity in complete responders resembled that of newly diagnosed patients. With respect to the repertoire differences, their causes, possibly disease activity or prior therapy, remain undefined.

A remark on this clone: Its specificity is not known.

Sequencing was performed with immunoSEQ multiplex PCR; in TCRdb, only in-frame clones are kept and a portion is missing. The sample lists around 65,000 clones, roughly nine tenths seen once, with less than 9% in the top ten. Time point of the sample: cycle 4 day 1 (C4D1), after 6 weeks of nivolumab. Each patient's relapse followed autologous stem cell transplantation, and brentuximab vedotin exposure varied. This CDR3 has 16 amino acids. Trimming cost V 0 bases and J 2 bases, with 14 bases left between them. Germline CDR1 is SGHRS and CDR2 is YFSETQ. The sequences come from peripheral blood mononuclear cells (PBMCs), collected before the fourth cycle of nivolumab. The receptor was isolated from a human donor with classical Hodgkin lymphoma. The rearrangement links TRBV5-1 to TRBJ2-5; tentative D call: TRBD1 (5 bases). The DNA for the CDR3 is TGCGCCAGCAGCTTGGAAGGGGCAGTGGTACAAGAGACCCAGTACTTC. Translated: CASSLEGAVVQETQYF.